The 17 T cell receptor beta chains given below trace back to one sample, sequenced in a study of neoadjuvant anti-PD-1 for oral cavity cancer. The assay was immunoSEQ multiplex PCR, and TCRdb's table has in-frame clones only and misses some. This table has over 11,000 clones, over 70% appearing once. The time point was: after neoadjuvant nivolumab, at surgical resection. The source material was PBMCs, sampled after nivolumab (anti-PD-1) treatment. All receptors come from a person aged 40-85 years with oral cavity squamous cell carcinoma.

This chain joins TRBV5-4 and TRBJ1-3; no reliable D call. V was pared by 0 bases and J by 3 bases, with 7 bases between. Germline-derived CDR1 and CDR2 are SGHNT and YYREEE (reference sequence). The CDR3 totals 14 residues. The CDR3 region has the DNA TGTGCCAGCAGCTTGGCGGGATTTGGAAACACCATATATTTT. It translates to CASSLAGFGNTIYF.

The gene calls are TRBV14 and TRBJ1-1; D perhaps matches TRBD1 (5 bases). This CDR3 has 16 residues. Germline V lookup: CDR1 SGHDN, CDR2 FVKESK. Trimming shortened V by 3 bases and J by 5 bases, and 19 bases separated the two germline ends. In nucleotides, the CDR3 is TGTGCCAGCAGCCACGGGACCGTCAGTGTGGGAACTGAAGCTTTCTTT. Amino acid sequence: CASSHGTVSVGTEAFF.

This chain joins TRBV5-1 and TRBJ2-1; D possibly corresponds to TRBD1 (6 bases). Trimming took 0 bases from V and 2 from J, leaving 18 bases between them. Germline loops: CDR1 SGHRS, CDR2 YFSETQ. CDR3 size: 18 residues. Here the CDR3 DNA reads TGCGCCAGCAGCTTGGAAGTGGCCGAGGACAGTCCCTACAATGAGCAGTTCTTC. Translating gives CASSLEVAEDSPYNEQFF.

This rearrangement joins TRBV9 to TRBJ2-7; TRBD1 might be the D (6 bases). The CDR3 spans 15 residues. Trimming stripped 0 bases from V and 4 bases from J, with 14 bases between. Germline V gene data show CDR1 as SGDLS and CDR2 as YYNGEE. The CDR3 coding sequence is TGTGCCAGCAGCGTAGGGGGGACATGGGGTTACGAGCAGTACTTC. Its protein product is CASSVGGTWGYEQYF. Full variable domain (remainder filled in from reference TRBV9 and TRBJ2-7): DSGVTQTPKHLITATGQRVTLRCSPRSGDLSVYWYQQSLDQGLQFLIQYYNGEERAKGNILERFSAQQFPDLHSELNLSSLELGDSALYFCASSVGGTWGYEQYFGPGTRLTVT.

In this sample, this clone turned up a few times. The V call is TRBV11-2, the J call TRBJ2-7, with 7 bases matching TRBD1. Germline lookup yields CDR1 SGHAT and CDR2 FQNNGV. The ends lost 6 bases at V and 0 bases at J; junction bases unmatched: 8. CDR3 length equals 15 residues. The CDR3 nucleotides read TGTGCCAGCAGGGTTACGGGACAGTTCTCCTACGAGCAGTACTTC. The encoded protein is CASRVTGQFSYEQYF.

This clone has only a few counts. This sequence joins TRBV30 and TRBJ1-2; D might be TRBD1 (6 bases). Germline CDR1 GTSNPN, CDR2 SVGIG (reference sequence). The CDR3 has 13 residues. The V end was cut by 2 bases, the J end by 7 bases, with 14 bases between. CDR3 coding DNA: TGTGCCTGGAGTTTTCAGGGGTCGTCTGGCTACACCTTC. Amino acids: CAWSFQGSSGYTF.

The chain has TRBV2 and TRBJ2-6, with no clear D. The V end was cut by 5 bases, the J end by 0 bases, with 2 bases between. The CDR3 is made up of 13 amino acids. CDR1 and CDR2 from the germline V gene are SNHLY and FYNNEI. The CDR3 sequence: CASSRSGANVLTF. DNA of the CDR3: TGTGCCAGCAGTCGCTCTGGGGCCAACGTCCTGACTTTC. Complete variable domain (other parts from reference TRBV2 and TRBJ2-6): EPEVTQTPSHQVTQMGQEVILRCVPISNHLYFYWYRQILGQKVEFLVSFYNNEISEKSEIFDDQFSVERPDGSNFTLKIRSTKLEDSAMYFCASSRSGANVLTFGAGSRLTVL.

The V call is TRBV5-4, the J call TRBJ2-7; the D call may be TRBD1 or TRBD2 (6 bases each). Deletions cut 7 bases from V and 6 bases from J, with 11 bases between. The germline V gene encodes CDR1 SGHNT and CDR2 YYREEE (reference sequence). The CDR3 consists of 11 residues. The DNA of the CDR3 is TGTGCCAGCTCTGGGGGGCGCGAGCAGTACTTC. It codes for CASSGGREQYF.

The table lists this clone with a few counts. J is TRBJ2-5 and V is TRBV2, with D unresolved. The germline V and J ends were trimmed by 7 bases and 1 base, with 16 bases remaining between them. Germline V CDR1 and CDR2: SNHLY, FYNNEI. The CDR3 spans 15 residues. The CDR3 sequence: CASTSLPRAQETQYF. The CDR3 coding sequence is TGTGCCAGCACCTCCCTTCCGCGAGCCCAAGAGACCCAGTACTTC.

The chain links TRBV6-5 to TRBJ2-5; TRBD2 aligns across 7 bases. V was clipped by 7 bases and J by 5 bases; unmatched bases: 13. CDR1 and CDR2 from the germline V gene are MNHEY and SVGAGI. This CDR3 contains 15 residues. CDR3 sequence reads: CASILLLGRGETQYF. The CDR3 nucleotides read TGTGCCAGCATCCTCCTCTTAGGGCGGGGGGAGACCCAGTACTTC.

This rearrangement joins TRBV2 to TRBJ2-1; 12 bases line up with TRBD2. V gave up 1 base and J gave up 11 bases; unmatched junction bases: 3. This CDR3 comprises 14 residues. The germline CDR1 and CDR2 sequences are SNHLY and FYNNEI. DNA of the CDR3: TGTGCCAGCAGTGAAGTCCTAGCGGGAGGGAAGCAGTTCTTC. Protein sequence: CASSEVLAGGKQFF.

This chain joins TRBV13 and TRBJ2-2; TRBD2 matches at 14 bases. CDR1 and CDR2 from the germline V gene are PRHDT and FYEKMQ (reference sequence). The V and J ends lost 3 bases and 3 bases, in that order; junction bases with no gene match: 3. This CDR3 spans 17 amino acids. CDR3 protein: CASSFGTSGSDTGELFF. The DNA for the CDR3 is TGTGCCAGCAGCTTCGGGACTAGCGGGAGTGACACCGGGGAGCTGTTTTTT. Full variable domain (remainder filled in from reference TRBV13 and TRBJ2-2): AAGVIQSPRHLIKEKRETATLKCYPIPRHDTVYWYQQGPGQDPQFLISFYEKMQSDKGSIPDRFSAQQFSDYHSELNMSSLELGDSALYFCASSFGTSGSDTGELFFGEGSRLTVL.

The rearrangement joins TRBV6-5 to TRBJ2-3; D is perhaps TRBD2 (6 bases). CDR1 and CDR2 (germline): MNHEY, SVGAGI. This CDR3 is built from 15 residues. V was pared by 5 bases and J by 2 bases, with 14 bases between. Here the CDR3 reads CASSVQSGDTDTQYF. For the CDR3, the DNA is TGTGCCAGCAGTGTACAGTCGGGAGACACAGATACGCAGTATTTT.

V gene TRBV19 combines with J gene TRBJ2-7; 10 nucleotides line up with TRBD2. CDR1 and CDR2 from the germline V gene are LNHDA and SQIVND (reference sequence). CDR3 length equals 15 residues. V gave up 3 bases and J gave up 5 bases; unmatched junction bases: 7. The CDR3 spells CASSITGLARNEQYF. Here the CDR3 DNA reads TGTGCCAGTAGTATTACGGGACTAGCGAGGAACGAGCAGTACTTC.

The genes are TRBV25-1 and TRBJ1-3, with a possible D match to TRBD1 (5 bases). Germline V gene data show CDR1 as MGHDK and CDR2 as SYGVNS. The CDR3 has 14 amino acids. Trimming pared 7 bases from V and 0 bases from J, leaving 10 bases between. This CDR3 is CASTPGGSGNTIYF. The CDR3 DNA reads TGTGCCAGCACCCCGGGGGGCTCTGGAAACACCATATATTTT.

The V call is TRBV19, the J call TRBJ2-3; possibly TRBD2 for D (5 bases). The CDR3 contains 13 residues. CDR1 is LNHDA, CDR2 SQIVND, per germline (reference sequence). V lost 9 bases, J lost 3 bases, and 13 bases lay in between. CDR3 loop: CASRVRVTDTQYF. CDR3 DNA sequence: TGTGCCAGCCGGGTGAGGGTTACAGATACGCAGTATTTT. The complete variable domain, with remaining parts taken from reference TRBV19 and TRBJ2-3, reads DGGITQSPKYLFRKEGQNVTLSCEQNLNHDAMYWYRQDPGQGLRLIYYSQIVNDFQKGDIAEGYSVSREKKESFPLTVTSAQKNPTAFYLCASRVRVTDTQYFGPGTRLTVL.

The rearrangement uses TRBV11-3 and TRBJ2-1, with TRBD1 matching 10 bases. Trimming took 5 bases from V and 4 from J; bases not matched to a gene: 5. Per the germline V gene, CDR1 is SGHNT and CDR2 is YENEEA. CDR3 length: 15 amino acids. The chain's CDR3 is CASSAGTGVYNEQFF. The CDR3 bases are TGTGCCAGCAGCGCCGGGACAGGGGTTTACAATGAGCAGTTCTTC. The full variable domain, completed using reference TRBV11-3 and TRBJ2-1, is EAGVVQSPRYKIIEKKQPVAFWCNPISGHNTLYWYLQNLGQGPELLIRYENEEAVDDSQLPKDRFSAERLKGVDSTLKIQPAELGDSAVYLCASSAGTGVYNEQFFGPGTRLTVL.